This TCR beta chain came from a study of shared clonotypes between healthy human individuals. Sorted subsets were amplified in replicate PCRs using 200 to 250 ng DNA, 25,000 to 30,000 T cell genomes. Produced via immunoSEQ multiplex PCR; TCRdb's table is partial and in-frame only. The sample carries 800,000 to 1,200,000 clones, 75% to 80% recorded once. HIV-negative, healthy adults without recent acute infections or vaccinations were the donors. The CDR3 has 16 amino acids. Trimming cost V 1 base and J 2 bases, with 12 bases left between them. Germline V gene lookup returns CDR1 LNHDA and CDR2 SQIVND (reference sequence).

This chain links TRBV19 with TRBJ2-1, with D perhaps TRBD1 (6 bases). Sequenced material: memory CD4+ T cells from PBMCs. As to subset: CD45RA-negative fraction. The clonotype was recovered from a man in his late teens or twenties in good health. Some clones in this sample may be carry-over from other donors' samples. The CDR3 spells CASSIVWNRAYNEQFF. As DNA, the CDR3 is TGTGCCAGTAGTATAGTGTGGAACAGGGCCTACAATGAGCAGTTCTTC.